This T cell receptor (beta chain) was obtained from a study of cytomegalovirus exposure and HLA in healthy donors. With regard to this clone: Its matching antigen is unknown.

Primers: 60 Vbeta forward and 13 Jbeta reverse. Data came from immunoSEQ multiplex PCR; TCRdb stores just in-frame clones and leaves some out. This sample carries roughly 45,000 clones, with under 2% going to the ten biggest clones. General study points: Owing to their indistinguishability, certain V segments, notably TRBV6-2 and TRBV6-3, were excluded.

J lost 4 bases, V lost 8 bases, and 7 bases had no gene match. The CDR3 runs 14 residues. Germline V CDR1 and CDR2: LNHDA, SQIVND (reference sequence). The clonotype originates from a woman between 25 and 40 years old in good health and CMV-seronegative. The gene calls are TRBV19 and TRBJ2-1, with 8 nucleotides matching TRBD2. Sequences were obtained from PBMCs. CDR3 nucleotides: TGTGCCAGTGGGGAGGTAGCGGGGTACAATGAGCAGTTCTTC. It specifies CASGEVAGYNEQFF.